Presented here are 29 T cell receptor beta chains from one specimen sequenced in a study of blood T cell repertoires in COVID-19. Clones were read by immunoSEQ multiplex PCR, and TCRdb kept only the in-frame ones, dropping some. The sample consists of under 250,000 clones, about 88% of them appearing once. The sequenced material came from peripheral blood. Receptors originate from a middle-aged man with COVID-19, enrolled during active disease.

The CDR3 spells CASSQGTGGMLDTQYF. In DNA form, the CDR3 reads TGTGCCAGCAGTCAAGGGACAGGGGGCATGTTAGATACGCAGTATTTT. The chain carries TRBV27 and TRBJ2-3; 12 positions match TRBD1. V dropped 5 bases and J dropped 5; count of bases not matched to a gene: 8. The CDR3 contains 16 residues. Germline V gives CDR1 MNHEY, CDR2 SMNVEV (reference sequence).

The chain links TRBV7-2 to TRBJ2-3, with TRBD1 matching over 12 bases. Germline loops: CDR1 SGHTA, CDR2 FQGNSA. With 1 base clipped from V and 3 bases from J, the junction kept 2 bases outside the gene matches. The CDR3 extends over 16 amino acids. In DNA form, the CDR3 reads TGTGCCAGCAGCTTAGTGGGACAGGGGGCAACAGATACGCAGTATTTT. Amino acid sequence: CASSLVGQGATDTQYF.

The V gene is TRBV24-1, the J gene TRBJ2-1; TRBD2 might be the D (6 bases). V lost 4 bases and J 12 bases, leaving 15 bases between the germline ends. Germline V CDR1 and CDR2: KGHDR, SFDVKD. The CDR3 loop spans 13 amino acids. The CDR3 DNA reads TGTGCCACCAGTGACCTGACTTCCGGGGGGCAGTTCTTC. Its translation is CATSDLTSGGQFF.

V is TRBV19 and J is TRBJ2-7; 10 positions agree with TRBD1. Losses at the gene ends were 10 bases for V and 2 bases for J; bases not matched to a gene: 14. The germline CDR1 and CDR2 sequences are LNHDA and SQIVND (reference sequence). The CDR3 extends over 16 amino acids. CDR3 nucleotides: TGTGCCACCTCGGGACAGGGGAATTTATTCACCTACGAGCAGTACTTC. Translated: CATSGQGNLFTYEQYF.

This sequence joins TRBV25-1 and TRBJ2-5; 7 bases are shared with TRBD1. The germline V gene has CDR1 MGHDK and CDR2 SYGVNS. The CDR3 runs 15 residues. V lost 8 bases to trimming and J lost 1 base; unmatched junction nucleotides: 10. The CDR3 loop reads CASLDRQGTQETQYF. The CDR3 bases are TGTGCCAGCTTAGACCGACAGGGTACCCAAGAGACCCAGTACTTC.

This chain uses TRBV6-2 or TRBV6-3 with TRBJ2-1, with 14 bases that match TRBD2. The germline gives CDR1 MNHEY, CDR2 SVGEGT. V was pared by 5 bases and J by 6 bases, with 6 bases of the junction left unmatched. CDR3 length: 16 residues. CDR3 sequence (DNA): TGTGCCAGCAGTAGGGGGGGGACTAGCGGGAGCAATGAGCAGTTCTTC. Its protein is CASSRGGTSGSNEQFF.

The genes are TRBV5-1 and TRBJ1-4; D ambiguous. The CDR3 extends over 16 amino acids. The germline V gene has CDR1 SGHRS and CDR2 YFSETQ. Trimming took 0 bases from V and 8 from J, leaving 17 bases between them. The CDR3 DNA follows: TGCGCCAGCAGCTTGGGCACCGGGTCATTTGTAGAAAAACTGTTTTTT. Translation: CASSLGTGSFVEKLFF. The full variable domain, with the rest looked up from reference TRBV5-1 and TRBJ1-4, is KAGVTQTPRYLIKTRGQQVTLSCSPISGHRSVSWYQQTPGQGLQFLFEYFSETQRNKGNFPGRFSGRQFSNSRSEMNVSTLELGDSALYLCASSLGTGSFVEKLFFGSGTQLSVL.

The V and J genes are TRBV6-6 and TRBJ2-5; 7 positions agree with TRBD2. This CDR3 has 16 residues. Germline V gene data show CDR1 as MNHNY and CDR2 as SVGAGI (reference sequence). V lost 2 bases to trimming and J lost 1 base; unmatched junction nucleotides: 7. The CDR3 loop reads CASSYDSGLSQETQYF. The CDR3, as DNA: TGTGCCAGCAGTTACGACTCGGGACTAAGCCAAGAGACCCAGTACTTC.

This clone was counted a few times. The rearrangement uses TRBV7-8 and TRBJ2-2, with a possible D match to TRBD1 (6 bases). CDR1 SGHVS and CDR2 FQNEAQ come from the germline V gene. The V gene lost 6 bases and the J gene lost 5 bases, with 10 bases spanning the gap. This CDR3 contains 13 residues. CDR3 sequence reads: CASRFRGTGELFF. CDR3 sequence (DNA): TGTGCCAGCAGGTTCAGGGGAACCGGGGAGCTGTTTTTT.

The chain employs TRBV5-4 and TRBJ2-5, with 8 positions matching TRBD1. The CDR3 extends over 15 amino acids. Trimming took 0 bases from V and 5 from J; bases not matched to a gene: 6. Germline loops: CDR1 SGHNT, CDR2 YYREEE (reference sequence). The CDR3 here is CASSLEDRADETQYF. CDR3 in DNA: TGTGCCAGCAGCTTGGAGGACAGGGCGGACGAGACCCAGTACTTC.

The V and J genes are TRBV11-2 and TRBJ2-5; tentative D call: TRBD2 (5 bases). Per the germline V gene, CDR1 is SGHAT and CDR2 is FQNNGV. V was trimmed by 6 bases and J by 5 bases, leaving 13 bases between them. The CDR3 has 13 amino acids. The CDR3 bases are TGTGCCAGCAGTCGTAGCGCCTCCGAGACCCAGTACTTC. Protein: CASSRSASETQYF.

J is TRBJ1-2 and V is TRBV12-5, with D possibly being TRBD1 (6 bases). Between the trimmed V and J ends, which lost 7 bases and 6 bases, there was a span of 12 bases. Germline CDR1 is LGHNT and CDR2 is FRNRAP. There are 12 residues in the CDR3. The CDR3 loop reads CASVGTSNGYTF. For the CDR3, the DNA is TGTGCTAGTGTCGGGACAAGCAATGGCTACACCTTC.

As for this clone: This sample includes further DNA sequences coding for the same CDR3. The chain links TRBV19 to TRBJ1-2; TRBD1 might be the D (6 bases). From germline, CDR1 is LNHDA and CDR2 SQIVND (reference sequence). V was shortened by 3 bases and J by 2 bases, with 7 bases between the two germline ends. The CDR3 is 13 amino acids. The CDR3 spells CASSIDRNYGYTF. The CDR3 DNA sequence: TGTGCCAGTAGTATCGACAGGAACTATGGCTACACCTTC.

This sequence joins TRBV6-5 and TRBJ1-5, with unresolved D. CDR3 length: 13 residues. The germline V gene has CDR1 MNHEY and CDR2 SVGAGI. V was clipped by 5 bases and J by 7 bases, with 12 bases between them. The CDR3 nucleotides read TGTGCCAGCAGTACGCAGGTGCGCCAGCCCCAGCATTTT. It specifies CASSTQVRQPQHF.

V is TRBV27 and J is TRBJ2-5; tentatively, D is TRBD1 (7 bases). Germline values: CDR1 MNHEY, CDR2 SMNVEV (reference sequence). V was pared by 8 bases and J by 5 bases, with 24 bases between. The CDR3 length is 16 residues. CDR3: CASSSGGQVFGETQYF. For the CDR3, the DNA is TGTGCCAGCTCCTCAGGGGGGCAGGTCTTTGGGGAGACCCAGTACTTC.

This clone was seen just once. This rearrangement joins TRBV5-4 to TRBJ1-6, with TRBD1 matching 8 bases. The CDR3 sequence is 15 residues long. V shed 4 bases and J 7 bases; nucleotides not matched to a gene: 7. Germline-derived CDR1 and CDR2 are SGHNT and YYREEE (reference sequence). The CDR3 DNA follows: TGTGCCAGCAGCGCCCAGCAGGGGGCAAATTCACCCCTCCACTTT. It specifies CASSAQQGANSPLHF.

This clone was seen a single time. The chain joins TRBV19 to TRBJ1-2, with D possibly matching TRBD1 (6 bases). Germline-derived CDR1 and CDR2 are LNHDA and SQIVND (reference sequence). The germline V and J ends were trimmed by 3 bases and 3 bases, with 11 bases remaining between them. The CDR3 consists of 14 residues. The CDR3 loop reads CASSISGGDYGYTF. CDR3 nucleotide sequence: TGTGCCAGTAGTATTTCGGGGGGCGACTATGGCTACACCTTC. The full variable domain, its missing parts supplied by reference TRBV19 and TRBJ1-2, is DGGITQSPKYLFRKEGQNVTLSCEQNLNHDAMYWYRQDPGQGLRLIYYSQIVNDFQKGDIAEGYSVSREKKESFPLTVTSAQKNPTAFYLCASSISGGDYGYTFGSGTRLTVV.

V usage is TRBV15 and J usage is TRBJ2-7; 8 nucleotides align to TRBD1. This CDR3 is built from 15 residues. From germline, CDR1 is LNHNV and CDR2 YYDKDF (reference sequence). After removal of 3 bases from V and 5 bases from J, the junction contained 9 bases not matched to a gene. CDR3 in amino acids: CATSRDPGGVDEQYF. The CDR3 nucleotides are TGTGCCACCAGCAGGGACCCAGGGGGCGTCGACGAGCAGTACTTC. The whole variable domain, filled in from reference TRBV15 and TRBJ2-7, reads DAMVIQNPRYQVTQFGKPVTLSCSQTLNHNVMYWYQQKSSQAPKLLFHYYDKDFNNEADTPDNFQSRRPNTSFCFLDIRSPGLGDTAMYLCATSRDPGGVDEQYFGPGTRLTVT.

V is TRBV5-1 and J is TRBJ2-7; possibly TRBD1 for D (6 bases). Germline loops: CDR1 SGHRS, CDR2 YFSETQ. V dropped 4 bases and J dropped 2 bases, with 16 bases sitting between them. The CDR3 is made up of 15 amino acids. The CDR3 loop is CASSATGGSPYEQYF. In nucleotides, the CDR3 is TGCGCCAGCAGCGCGACAGGCGGCTCCCCCTACGAGCAGTACTTC.

This chain connects TRBV27 to TRBJ2-7, with 7 positions matching TRBD1. Germline CDR1 and CDR2: MNHEY and SMNVEV (reference sequence). The CDR3 loop spans 13 amino acids. The junction had 5 bases not matched to a gene; V was cut back by 5 bases and J by 4 bases. The CDR3 DNA reads TGTGCCAGCAGTATACAGGGGCGGTACGAGCAGTACTTC. Residues: CASSIQGRYEQYF.

This sequence joins TRBV10-1 and TRBJ2-1; D may be TRBD1 (8 bases). Germline lookup yields CDR1 WNHNN and CDR2 SYGVQD (reference sequence). With 6 bases removed from V and 5 bases from J, the gap between germline ends came to 14 bases. This CDR3 is 14 amino acids long. This CDR3 reads CASSRTGRDNEQFF. The CDR3 nucleotides read TGCGCCAGCAGCCGGACAGGGAGGGACAATGAGCAGTTCTTC.

The chain joins TRBV30 to TRBJ1-1; D unresolved. Germline V gives CDR1 GTSNPN, CDR2 SVGIG (reference sequence). With 4 bases removed from V and 1 base from J, the gap between germline ends came to 7 bases. The CDR3 extends over 12 amino acids. The chain's CDR3 is CAWISENTEAFF. The DNA for the CDR3 is TGTGCCTGGATTTCAGAGAACACTGAAGCTTTCTTT.

This clone was seen a single time. The chain links TRBV6-6 to TRBJ2-3; possibly TRBD1 for D (7 bases). V lost 0 bases to trimming and J lost 5 bases, with 9 bases between them. The CDR3 extends over 14 amino acids. CDR1 is MNHNY and CDR2 is SVGAGI in the germline V gene (reference sequence). Here the CDR3 DNA reads TGTGCCAGCAGTTACTCCCAGGGGGGAGATACGCAGTATTTT. As protein: CASSYSQGGDTQYF.

This chain uses TRBV6-6 with TRBJ2-3, with 14 nucleotides matching TRBD2. The ends lost 5 bases at V and 4 bases at J; junction bases unmatched: 8. Germline CDR1 is MNHNY and CDR2 is SVGAGI (reference sequence). The CDR3 spans 17 residues. This CDR3 reads CASSQQLTSGRADTQYF. The CDR3 coding sequence is TGTGCCAGCAGTCAACAGCTGACTAGCGGGAGGGCAGATACGCAGTATTTT.

V and J are TRBV7-2 and TRBJ2-7; 13 bases fit TRBD2. Germline CDR1 reads SGHTA; CDR2 reads FQGNSA. With 5 bases clipped from V and 1 base from J, the junction kept 5 bases outside the gene matches. CDR3 length equals 16 residues. DNA of the CDR3: TGTGCCAGCAGCCCCCGGACTAGCGGGAGATCCTACGAGCAGTACTTC. This sequence encodes CASSPRTSGRSYEQYF.

The chain uses TRBV19 and TRBJ1-5, with D hard to call. Germline values: CDR1 LNHDA, CDR2 SQIVND (reference sequence). This CDR3 is built from 16 residues. Deletions cut 2 bases from V and 9 bases from J, with 20 bases between. The CDR3 bases are TGTGCCAGTAGTATATCTCCCAGTAATAAAGCGCGGCCCCAGCATTTT. This gives the protein CASSISPSNKARPQHF.

The chain couples TRBV5-4 to TRBJ1-1; tentative D call: TRBD1 (5 bases). In germline, CDR1 is SGHNT, CDR2 YYREEE (reference sequence). V dropped 0 bases and J dropped 1 base, with 7 bases sitting between them. CDR3 size: 14 residues. The CDR3 DNA reads TGTGCCAGCAGCTTGGGACAGCCGAACACTGAAGCTTTCTTT. It yields the protein CASSLGQPNTEAFF. Variable domain in full (rest from reference TRBV5-4 and TRBJ1-1): ETGVTQSPTHLIKTRGQQVTLRCSSQSGHNTVSWYQQALGQGPQFIFQYYREEENGRGNFPPRFSGLQFPNYSSELNVNALELDDSALYLCASSLGQPNTEAFFGQGTRLTVV.

This sequence joins TRBV28 and TRBJ2-3, with 8 bases matching TRBD1. CDR3 length: 14 residues. J lost 0 bases, V lost 7 bases, and 3 bases had no gene match. Per germline, CDR1 MDHEN and CDR2 SYDVKM. The DNA for the CDR3 is TGTGCCAGCACAGGGGGCGGAAGCACAGATACGCAGTATTTT. Its protein product is CASTGGGSTDTQYF.

The chain carries TRBV6-2 or TRBV6-3 and TRBJ1-2; perhaps TRBD1 as D (5 bases). Germline CDR1 is MNHEY and CDR2 is SVGEGT. This CDR3 has 13 amino acids. V shed 2 bases and J shed 8 bases, with 12 bases lying between them. The CDR3 reads CASSYVRVRGYTF. The CDR3, as DNA: TGTGCCAGCAGTTACGTCAGGGTTCGGGGCTACACCTTC.